The T cell receptor (beta chain) under discussion was sequenced for a study of post-analysis software for immune sequencing data. Overall study findings and caveats: Among multiple sclerosis patients, normalized Chao1 diversity was significantly below that of controls. Patients showed TRBV5-6, TRBV5-1 and TRBV20-1 among a handful of TRBV segments more frequent than in controls.

Germline V gene sequence: CDR1 ENHRY, CDR2 SYGVKD. V was trimmed by 0 bases and J by 4 bases, leaving 19 bases between them. The CDR3 covers 17 residues. On this clonotype: Its specificity is unknown.

The authors incorporated unique molecular identifiers into the TCR beta cDNA libraries. TCRdb used MiXCR to reprocess the PCR reads, holding one entry per CDR3 protein. Of under 650,000 distinct CDR3 sequences listed, about 40% are singletons. The sequenced material came from blood. The sequence came from a girl aged 5-17 years with multiple sclerosis. The chain links TRBV10-3 to TRBJ2-7; TRBD1 or TRBD2 may be the D gene (7 bases each). The CDR3 sequence: CAISESITVRGGYEQYF. The CDR3 nucleotides read TGTGCCATCAGTGAGTCAATAACGGTCAGGGGGGGATACGAGCAGTACTTC.